The clone carrying this T cell receptor beta chain was seen a handful of times. These data are taken from a study of human T cells and chemical hapten exposure. The CDR3 runs to 11 residues. Germline assignment: CDR1 SQVTM and CDR2 ANQGSEA. V was pared by 7 bases and J by 10 bases, with 16 bases between. Indicated time point: patch test 3, about 24 weeks after DPC sensitization. The treatment here: therapeutic diphenylcyclopropenone sensitization with weekly scalp DPC. Unique molecular identifiers were attached to individual cDNA molecules during library preparation. In TCRdb, the RACE reads were re-called with MiXCR into one record per CDR3 protein. The sample carries 150,000 to 200,000 distinct CDR3 sequences, around 30% recorded once.

V usage is TRBV29-1 and J usage is TRBJ2-5; D is unresolved. Here the sequenced sample was whole blood, taken in connection with sensitization to the hapten diphenylcyclopropenone (DPC). This receptor was taken from a woman in her late teens or twenties with alopecia areata. Some clones in this sample may be carry-over from other donors' samples. DNA for the CDR3: TGCAGCGGCGTAGACGGTTCAGGCCAGTACTTC. Residues: CSGVDGSGQYF.